The 21 T cell receptor beta chains presented below share a single source sample, sequenced in a study of PD-L1 blockade in urothelial cancer. The table came from immunoSEQ multiplex PCR; TCRdb's copy has only in-frame clones and leaves some out. The table lists 35,000 to 55,000 clones, roughly four fifths of them singletons. This specimen was PBMCs, taken around atezolizumab (anti-PD-L1) treatment. The source is a man between 70 and 80 years old with urothelial cancer.

This clone was recorded a few times. The chain has TRBV5-1 and TRBJ1-2, with D perhaps matching TRBD1 (5 bases). This CDR3 has 13 residues. Trimming pared 0 bases from V and 6 bases from J, leaving 9 bases between. Per germline, CDR1 SGHRS and CDR2 YFSETQ. The CDR3: CASSLAGEDGYTF. The CDR3 nucleotides are TGCGCCAGCAGCTTGGCGGGGGAGGATGGCTACACCTTC.

This sequence joins TRBV4-3 and TRBJ2-7; the D gene is possibly TRBD1 (5 bases). Looked up from germline, CDR1 is LGHNA and CDR2 is YSLEER. The CDR3 has 15 amino acids. V was cut by 0 bases and J by 6 bases, with 15 bases left in between. The CDR3 DNA reads as TGCGCCAGCAGCCAAGATAGAACAGGCGGCGGCGAGCAGTACTTC. It specifies CASSQDRTGGGEQYF.

As DNA, the CDR3 is TGTGCCAGCAGCTATGGACAGGGCAATCAGCCCCAGCATTTT. Translated: CASSYGQGNQPQHF. The chain links TRBV7-2 to TRBJ1-5, with TRBD1 matching over 7 bases. The CDR3 is 14 amino acids. Germline lookup yields CDR1 SGHTA and CDR2 FQGNSA. V lost 4 bases, J lost 2 bases, and 2 bases stayed unmatched.

This chain joins TRBV7-2 and TRBJ1-1; 8 bases map to TRBD1. CDR3 length equals 16 residues. CDR1 is SGHTA, CDR2 FQGNSA, per germline. Trimming removed 5 bases from V and 4 bases from J; junction bases left unmatched: 12. CDR3 nucleotide sequence: TGTGCCAGCAGCGGCCGAGGGACAGGCGGAGGCACTGAAGCTTTCTTT. Its protein product is CASSGRGTGGGTEAFF.

The J gene is TRBJ2-1, the V gene TRBV29-1; TRBD1 matches 8 bases. V dropped 4 bases and J dropped 8; count of bases not matched to a gene: 7. Germline CDR1 reads SQVTM; CDR2 reads ANQGSEA. This CDR3 is 13 amino acids long. The CDR3 loop reads CSVGGRGLDEQFF. DNA of the CDR3: TGCAGCGTTGGGGGCAGGGGGCTGGATGAGCAGTTCTTC.

CDR3 nucleotide sequence: TGTGCCAGCAGCCTGACACAGGGGGCGTCAGGAAACACCATATATTTT. This sequence encodes CASSLTQGASGNTIYF. The chain carries TRBV28 and TRBJ1-3; TRBD1 agrees at 9 bases. The V gene's germline CDR1 is MDHEN and CDR2 SYDVKM. The CDR3 sequence is 16 residues long. With V trimmed by 6 bases and J by 4 bases, 10 bases remained unmatched.

The chain recombines TRBV5-1 with TRBJ2-3, with 9 nucleotides matching TRBD1. The ends lost 0 bases at V and 4 bases at J; junction bases unmatched: 3. The length of the CDR3 is 15 residues. Germline CDR1 and CDR2: SGHRS and YFSETQ. The CDR3 loop is CASSLVQGASDTQYF. The CDR3 coding sequence is TGCGCCAGCAGCTTGGTACAGGGGGCCTCAGATACGCAGTATTTT.

The V gene is TRBV2, the J gene TRBJ2-7; possibly TRBD2 for D (6 bases). The CDR3 contains 15 residues. Germline loops: CDR1 SNHLY, CDR2 FYNNEI. Between the trimmed V and J ends, which lost 3 bases and 3 bases, there was a span of 15 bases. CDR3 sequence reads: CASSEVGGVGYEQYF. Here the CDR3 DNA reads TGTGCCAGCAGTGAGGTCGGCGGGGTAGGCTACGAGCAGTACTTC.

This clone was detected a few times. The chain recombines TRBV28 with TRBJ2-3; 10 positions agree with TRBD1. Germline CDR1 is MDHEN and CDR2 is SYDVKM. The trim removed 4 bases at V and 4 bases at J, leaving 8 bases unmatched. The CDR3 is 16 residues long. In nucleotides, the CDR3 is TGTGCCAGCAGTTCCCTCCGAGGACAGGGGGCAGATACGCAGTATTTT. As protein: CASSSLRGQGADTQYF.

This rearrangement joins TRBV9 to TRBJ1-2; D may be TRBD1 (6 bases). The CDR3 is 12 amino acids. CDR1 and CDR2 (germline): SGDLS, YYNGEE. The germline V and J ends were trimmed by 3 bases and 4 bases, with 7 bases remaining between them. The CDR3 DNA follows: TGTGCCAGCAGCGCGGACAGCTATGGCTACACCTTC. It is translated as CASSADSYGYTF.

V usage is TRBV6-1 and J usage is TRBJ2-2; TRBD1 agrees at 9 bases. Trimming at V came to 4 bases and at J to 0 bases, leaving 3 bases not matched to a gene. The CDR3 spans 16 residues. Germline CDR1 MNHNS, CDR2 SASEGT. The CDR3 DNA reads TGTGCCAGCAGTGCCCGACAGGGGGCGAACACCGGGGAGCTGTTTTTT. Its protein is CASSARQGANTGELFF.

V gene TRBV28 combines with J gene TRBJ2-5; 7 nucleotides agree with TRBD2. CDR3 size: 14 residues. J lost 5 bases, V lost 5 bases, and 8 bases had no gene match. Germline loops: CDR1 MDHEN, CDR2 SYDVKM. The CDR3 region has the DNA TGTGCCAGCAGTCTCCGGGACTATAGGGAGACCCAGTACTTC. Translated, it gives CASSLRDYRETQYF.

For the CDR3, the DNA is TGCGCCAGCAGCTTCCAGGGGATGAACACTGAAGCTTTCTTT. Translation gives CASSFQGMNTEAFF. The chain is built from TRBV5-1 and TRBJ1-1; D perhaps matches TRBD1 (6 bases). The CDR3 sequence is 14 residues long. Germline V gives CDR1 SGHRS, CDR2 YFSETQ. V was cut by 2 bases and J by 0 bases, with 8 bases left in between.

The V call is TRBV5-1, the J call TRBJ1-1; D gene uncertain. CDR3 length equals 14 residues. Germline V lookup: CDR1 SGHRS, CDR2 YFSETQ. V was shortened by 4 bases and J by 4 bases, with 14 bases between the two germline ends. The CDR3, as DNA: TGCGCCAGCAGCCTGTCCATGGGCGTCACTGAAGCTTTCTTT. As protein: CASSLSMGVTEAFF.

This chain joins TRBV5-1 and TRBJ2-7; 7 positions match TRBD2. After removal of 1 base from V and 7 bases from J, the junction contained 14 bases not matched to a gene. The CDR3 totals 16 residues. Germline V gene data show CDR1 as SGHRS and CDR2 as YFSETQ. The CDR3 here is CASSLRRGGLPFEQYF. CDR3 nucleotide sequence: TGCGCCAGCAGCTTGAGGCGTGGGGGACTACCTTTTGAGCAGTACTTC.

The chain recombines TRBV11-3 with TRBJ2-7; a possible D gene is TRBD2 (6 bases). V gave up 4 bases and J gave up 6 bases, with 16 bases separating them. Germline assignment: CDR1 SGHNT and CDR2 YENEEA. The CDR3 runs to 14 residues. CDR3 amino acids: CASSSQTSSGEQYF. CDR3 in DNA: TGTGCCAGCAGCTCACAGACTAGTTCAGGCGAGCAGTACTTC.

This clone was detected only once. The chain employs TRBV5-5 and TRBJ1-2; D gene unclear. The CDR3 covers 15 residues. The germline V and J ends were trimmed by 0 bases and 5 bases, with 14 bases remaining between them. The V gene's germline CDR1 is SGHKS and CDR2 YYEKEE (reference sequence). For the CDR3, the DNA is TGTGCCAGCAGCTTGGAAGTAGCCAATAATTATGGCTACACCTTC. It is translated as CASSLEVANNYGYTF.

This chain links TRBV2 with TRBJ2-1; 10 bases fit TRBD1. The CDR3 spans 14 residues. Germline assignment: CDR1 SNHLY and CDR2 FYNNEI. J gave up 8 bases and V 7 bases, and 8 bases lay outside the gene matches. In nucleotides, the CDR3 is TGTGCCAGCATGTGGGACAGGGGCTCCGATGAGCAGTTCTTC. As protein: CASMWDRGSDEQFF.

In DNA, the CDR3 is TGTGCCACTAACCCCGCTTTGAACACTGAAGCTTTCTTT. Translating gives CATNPALNTEAFF. The rearrangement joins TRBV19 to TRBJ1-1; no reliable D call. CDR1 is LNHDA and CDR2 is SQIVND in the germline V gene (reference sequence). The CDR3 runs 13 residues. V shed 10 bases and J shed 0 bases, with 12 bases lying between them.

This clone has a handful of counts. The rearrangement links TRBV6-6 to TRBJ1-1; no clear D. Germline V CDR1 and CDR2: MNHNY, SVGAGI (reference sequence). The length of the CDR3 is 11 residues. V was clipped by 6 bases and J by 2 bases, with 4 bases between them. The chain's CDR3 is CASRTNTEAFF. The CDR3 region has the DNA TGTGCCAGCAGAACTAACACTGAAGCTTTCTTT.

This clone was observed a few times. The DNA for the CDR3 is TGCGCCAGCAGCTTGGACGGGGGACAGGCGGATGAAGCTTTCTTT. Translated: CASSLDGGQADEAFF. The genes are TRBV5-1 and TRBJ1-1, with 8 nucleotides matching TRBD1. J lost 7 bases, V lost 0 bases, and 8 bases had no gene match. Germline lookup yields CDR1 SGHRS and CDR2 YFSETQ. The CDR3 spans 15 residues.